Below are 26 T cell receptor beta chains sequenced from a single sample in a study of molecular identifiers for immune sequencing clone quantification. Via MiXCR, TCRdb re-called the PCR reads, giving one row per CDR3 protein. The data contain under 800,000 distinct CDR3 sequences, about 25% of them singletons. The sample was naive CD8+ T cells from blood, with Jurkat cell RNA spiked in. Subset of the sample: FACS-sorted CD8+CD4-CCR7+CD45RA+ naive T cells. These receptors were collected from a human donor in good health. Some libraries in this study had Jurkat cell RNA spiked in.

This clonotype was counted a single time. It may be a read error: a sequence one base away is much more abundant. The CDR3 DNA reads as TGCGCCAGCAGCCAAGATAGAATAGCGGTCAAAAACATTCAGTGCTTC. The encoded protein is CASSQDRIAVKNIQCF. V usage is TRBV4-3 and J usage is TRBJ2-4; maybe TRBD2 (6 bases). The V gene's germline CDR1 is LGHNA and CDR2 YSLEER. The length of the CDR3 is 16 residues.

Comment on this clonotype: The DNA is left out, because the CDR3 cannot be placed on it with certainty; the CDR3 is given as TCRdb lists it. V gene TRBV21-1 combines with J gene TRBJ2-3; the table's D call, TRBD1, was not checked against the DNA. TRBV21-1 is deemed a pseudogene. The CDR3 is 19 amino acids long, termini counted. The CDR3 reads CASSKKWAAGTGGPDTQYF.

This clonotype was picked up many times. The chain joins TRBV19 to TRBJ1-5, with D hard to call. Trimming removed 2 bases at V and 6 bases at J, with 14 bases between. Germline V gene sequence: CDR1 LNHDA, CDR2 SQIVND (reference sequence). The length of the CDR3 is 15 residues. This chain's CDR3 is CASSIFSGFGQPQHF. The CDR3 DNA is TGTGCCAGTAGTATATTTTCCGGGTTCGGTCAGCCCCAGCATTTT.

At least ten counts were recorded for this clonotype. CDR3 nucleotides: TGCGCCAGCAGTGAGTCAAGCAGCAATCAGCCCCAGCATTTT. Translated, it gives CASSESSSNQPQHF. This chain connects TRBV10-2 to TRBJ1-5, with D unresolved. The V end lost 0 bases, the J end lost 1 base, and 4 bases lay between the germline ends. Per germline, CDR1 WSHSY and CDR2 SAAADI. This CDR3 has 14 residues.

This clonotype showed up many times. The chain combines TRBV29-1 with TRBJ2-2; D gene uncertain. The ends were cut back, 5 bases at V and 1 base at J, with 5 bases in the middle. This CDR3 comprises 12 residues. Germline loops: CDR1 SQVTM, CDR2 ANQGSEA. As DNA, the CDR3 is TGCAGCGTTCCTATGAACACCGGGGAGCTGTTTTTT. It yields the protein CSVPMNTGELFF.

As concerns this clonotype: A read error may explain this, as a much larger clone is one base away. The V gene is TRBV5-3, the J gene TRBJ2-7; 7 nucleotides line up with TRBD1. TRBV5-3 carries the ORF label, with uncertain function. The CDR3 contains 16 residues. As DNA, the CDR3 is TGTGCCAGCAGCTTGGCCAAGCCGGGACAGTATTACGAGCAGTACTTC. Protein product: CASSLAKPGQYYEQYF.

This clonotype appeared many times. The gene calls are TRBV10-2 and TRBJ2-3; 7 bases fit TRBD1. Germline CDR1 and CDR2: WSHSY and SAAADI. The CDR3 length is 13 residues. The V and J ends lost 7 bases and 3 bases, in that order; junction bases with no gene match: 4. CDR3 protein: CASIEQGTDTQYF. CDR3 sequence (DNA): TGCGCCAGCATCGAACAGGGGACAGATACGCAGTATTTT.

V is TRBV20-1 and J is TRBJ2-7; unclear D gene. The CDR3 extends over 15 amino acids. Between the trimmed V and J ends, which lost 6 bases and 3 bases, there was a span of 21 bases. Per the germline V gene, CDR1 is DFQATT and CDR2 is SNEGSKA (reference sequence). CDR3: CSAPEQDTPYYEQYF. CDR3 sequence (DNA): TGCAGTGCGCCCGAGCAGGATACGCCCTACTACGAGCAGTACTTC.

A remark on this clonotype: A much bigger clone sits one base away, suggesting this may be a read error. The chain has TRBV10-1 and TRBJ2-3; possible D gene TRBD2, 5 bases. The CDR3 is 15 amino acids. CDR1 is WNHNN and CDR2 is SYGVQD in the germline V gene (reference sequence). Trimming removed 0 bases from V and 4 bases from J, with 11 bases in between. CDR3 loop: CASSESQPAADTQYF. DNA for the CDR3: TGCGCCAGCAGTGAGTCGCAGCCAGCGGCAGATACGCAGTATTTT.

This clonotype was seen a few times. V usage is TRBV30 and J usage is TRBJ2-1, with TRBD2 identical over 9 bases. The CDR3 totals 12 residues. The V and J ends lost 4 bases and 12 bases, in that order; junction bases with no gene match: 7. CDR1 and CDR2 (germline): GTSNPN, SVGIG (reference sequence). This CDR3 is CAWNPASGTQFF. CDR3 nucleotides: TGTGCCTGGAATCCGGCTAGCGGGACGCAGTTCTTC. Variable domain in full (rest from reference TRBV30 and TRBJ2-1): SQTIHQWPATLVQPVGSPLSLECTVEGTSNPNLYWYRQAAGRGLQLLFYSVGIGQISSEVPQNLSASRPQDRQFILSSKKLLLSDSGFYLCAWNPASGTQFFGPGTRLTVL.

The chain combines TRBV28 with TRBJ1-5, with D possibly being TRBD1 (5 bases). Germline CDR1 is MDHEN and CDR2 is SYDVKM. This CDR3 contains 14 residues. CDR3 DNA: TGTGGGACCGTGGGTCTCGGGGCCAATCAGCCCCAGCATTTT. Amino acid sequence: CGTVGLGANQPQHF.

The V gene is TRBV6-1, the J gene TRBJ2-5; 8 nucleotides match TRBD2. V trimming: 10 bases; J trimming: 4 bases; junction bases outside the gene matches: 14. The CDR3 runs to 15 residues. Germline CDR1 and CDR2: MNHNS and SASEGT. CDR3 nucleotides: TGTGCCACCTACGGTCGGGAGGGCCCGGGAGAGACCCAGTACTTC. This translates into CATYGREGPGETQYF.

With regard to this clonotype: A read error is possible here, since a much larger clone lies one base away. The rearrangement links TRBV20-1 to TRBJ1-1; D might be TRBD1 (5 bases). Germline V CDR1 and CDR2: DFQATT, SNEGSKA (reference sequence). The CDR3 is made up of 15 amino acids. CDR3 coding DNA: TGCAGTGCTAGAGATCTGTTATGGGAGGACACTGAAGCTGTCTTT. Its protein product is CSARDLLWEDTEAVF.

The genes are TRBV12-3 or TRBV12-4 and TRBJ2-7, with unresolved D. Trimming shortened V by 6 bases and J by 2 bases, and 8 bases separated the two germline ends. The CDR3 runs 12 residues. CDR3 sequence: CASSRSPYEQYF. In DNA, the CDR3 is TGTGCCAGCAGCCGCAGCCCCTACGAGCAGTACTTC.

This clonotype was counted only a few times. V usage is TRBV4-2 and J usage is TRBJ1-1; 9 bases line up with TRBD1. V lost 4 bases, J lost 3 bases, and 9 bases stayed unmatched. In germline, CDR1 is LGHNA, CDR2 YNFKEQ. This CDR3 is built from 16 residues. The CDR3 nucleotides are TGTGCCAGCAGCCTTGGAACAGGGGGCGCGGACACTGAAGCTTTCTTT. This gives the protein CASSLGTGGADTEAFF.

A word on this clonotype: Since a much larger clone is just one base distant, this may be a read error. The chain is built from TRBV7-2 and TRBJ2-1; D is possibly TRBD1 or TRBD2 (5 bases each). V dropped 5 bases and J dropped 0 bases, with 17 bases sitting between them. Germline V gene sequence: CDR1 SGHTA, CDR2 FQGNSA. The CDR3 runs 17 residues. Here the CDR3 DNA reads TGTGCCAGCAGCGTAAGCTTTGGGGGTCCCTCCTACAATGAGCAGTTCTTC. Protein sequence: CASSVSFGGPSYNEQFF.

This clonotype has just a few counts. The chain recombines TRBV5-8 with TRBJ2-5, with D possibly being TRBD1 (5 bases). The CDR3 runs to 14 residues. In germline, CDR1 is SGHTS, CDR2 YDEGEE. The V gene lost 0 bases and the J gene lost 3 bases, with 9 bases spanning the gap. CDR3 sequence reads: CASSLGSTEETQYF. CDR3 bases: TGTGCCAGCAGCTTGGGTTCGACAGAAGAGACCCAGTACTTC. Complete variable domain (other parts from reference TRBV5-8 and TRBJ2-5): EAGVTQSPTHLIKTRGQQATLRCSPISGHTSVYWYQQALGLGLQFLLWYDEGEERNRGNFPPRFSGRQFPNYSSELNVNALELEDSALYLCASSLGSTEETQYFGPGTRLLVL.

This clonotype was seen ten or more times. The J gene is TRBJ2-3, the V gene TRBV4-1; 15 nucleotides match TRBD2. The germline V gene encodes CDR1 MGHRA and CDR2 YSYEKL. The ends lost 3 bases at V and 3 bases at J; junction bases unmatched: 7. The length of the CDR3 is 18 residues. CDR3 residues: CASSQVQGLAGGTDTQYF. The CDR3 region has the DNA TGCGCCAGCAGCCAGGTGCAGGGACTAGCGGGGGGTACAGATACGCAGTATTTT.

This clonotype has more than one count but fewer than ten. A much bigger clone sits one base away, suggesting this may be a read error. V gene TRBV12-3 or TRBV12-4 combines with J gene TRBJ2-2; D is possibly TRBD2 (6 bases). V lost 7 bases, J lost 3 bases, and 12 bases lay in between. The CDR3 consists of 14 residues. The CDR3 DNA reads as TGTGCCAGCACTCCCTCGGGGGACACCGGGGAGCTGTTTTTT. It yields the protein CASTPSGDTGELFF.

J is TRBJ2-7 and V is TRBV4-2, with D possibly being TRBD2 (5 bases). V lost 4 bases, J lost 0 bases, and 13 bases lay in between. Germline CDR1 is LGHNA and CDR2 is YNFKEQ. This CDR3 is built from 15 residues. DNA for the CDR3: TGTGCCAGCAGCCCCGGGGTCGACTCCTCCTACGAGCAGTACTTC. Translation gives CASSPGVDSSYEQYF.

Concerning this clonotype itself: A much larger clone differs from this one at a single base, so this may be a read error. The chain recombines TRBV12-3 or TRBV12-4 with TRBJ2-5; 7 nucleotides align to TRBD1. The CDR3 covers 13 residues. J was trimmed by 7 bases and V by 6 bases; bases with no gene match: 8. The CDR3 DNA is TGTGCCAGCAGATTGGGACAGCTAGGGACCCAGTACTTC. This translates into CASRLGQLGTQYF.

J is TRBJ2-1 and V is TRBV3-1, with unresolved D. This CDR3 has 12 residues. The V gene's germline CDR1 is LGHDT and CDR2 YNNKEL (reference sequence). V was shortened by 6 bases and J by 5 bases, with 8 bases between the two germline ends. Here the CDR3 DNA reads TGTGCCAGCAGGGGGATTGACAATGAGCAGTTCTTC. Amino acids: CASRGIDNEQFF.

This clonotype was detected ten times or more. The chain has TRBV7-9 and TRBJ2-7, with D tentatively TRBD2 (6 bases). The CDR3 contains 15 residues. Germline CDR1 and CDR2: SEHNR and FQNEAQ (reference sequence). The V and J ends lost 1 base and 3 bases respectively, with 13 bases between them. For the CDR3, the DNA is TGTGCCAGCAGCTTAGTGCGGGGTAATAGCTACGAGCAGTACTTC. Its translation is CASSLVRGNSYEQYF.

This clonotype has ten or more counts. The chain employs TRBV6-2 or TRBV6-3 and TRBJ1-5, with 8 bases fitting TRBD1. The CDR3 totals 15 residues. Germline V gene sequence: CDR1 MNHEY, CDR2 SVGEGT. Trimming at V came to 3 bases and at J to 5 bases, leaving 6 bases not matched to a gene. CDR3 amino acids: CASSYGDRIHQPQHF. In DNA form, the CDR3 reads TGTGCCAGCAGTTATGGGGACAGGATCCATCAGCCCCAGCATTTT.

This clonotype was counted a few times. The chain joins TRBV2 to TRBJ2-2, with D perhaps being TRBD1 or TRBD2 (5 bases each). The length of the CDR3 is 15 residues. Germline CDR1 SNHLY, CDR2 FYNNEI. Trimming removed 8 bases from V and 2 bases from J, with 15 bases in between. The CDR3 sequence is CASGEEGLNTGELFF. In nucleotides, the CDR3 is TGTGCCAGCGGGGAAGAGGGGCTAAACACCGGGGAGCTGTTTTTT. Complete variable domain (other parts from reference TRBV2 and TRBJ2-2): EPEVTQTPSHQVTQMGQEVILRCVPISNHLYFYWYRQILGQKVEFLVSFYNNEISEKSEIFDDQFSVERPDGSNFTLKIRSTKLEDSAMYFCASGEEGLNTGELFFGEGSRLTVL.

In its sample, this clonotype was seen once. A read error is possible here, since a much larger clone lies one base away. The CDR3 sequence: CASSAGQGGNGEQYF. As DNA, the CDR3 is TGTGCCAGCAGCGCGGGACAGGGCGGCAATGGCGAGCAGTACTTC. This sequence joins TRBV7-9 and TRBJ2-7; TRBD1 agrees at 9 bases. Trimming cost V 5 bases and J 6 bases; bases outside gene matches: 11. The germline V gene encodes CDR1 SEHNR and CDR2 FQNEAQ (reference sequence). This CDR3 has 15 amino acids.